The 17 T cell receptor beta chains in this list originate from one sample, sequenced in a study of regulatory T cells in long-lasting Graves disease (dated by TCRdb to the early 2020s). Explained via the paper, the time point label denotes: persistent/refractory GD, antithyroid drugs over 5 years with positive TRAb. For both TCR sequencing and RNA sequencing, RNA was extracted from PBMCs using TRIzol. The library was made by multiplex PCR. The reads were generated on an Illumina HiSeq 4000. TCR beta libraries were built with iRepertoire HTBI primers and Arm-PCR amplification of CDR3 regions. TCRdb reprocessing: public reads trimmed at Q25 with fastp, clones called with MiXCR, in-frame beta chains kept. One record per CDR3 amino acid sequence lists the most common genes and DNA. The sample includes 390,000 or so distinct CDR3 sequences, with 20% to 25% observed a single time. The leading ten clones occupy 25% to 30% of the sample.

The sample consisted of peripheral blood mononuclear cells (PBMCs), taken when the disease was refractory, from a patient treated with antithyroid drugs. The origin of the receptors is a woman aged 40 to 50 with Graves disease. Donor details come from another sample of the same person, matched by shared clones.

The table lists this clonotype with a few counts. V usage is TRBV20-1 and J usage is TRBJ2-3; 7 bases align to TRBD2. In germline, CDR1 is DFQATT, CDR2 SNEGSKA (reference sequence). The CDR3 has 14 amino acids. Germline trimming cut 2 bases from V and 3 bases from J; bases unmatched to any gene: 5. CDR3 protein: CSARKSGITDTQYF. The CDR3 DNA follows: TGCAGTGCTAGAAAGAGCGGGATTACAGATACGCAGTATTTT.

The chain joins TRBV20-1 to TRBJ1-5; TRBD1 might be the D (5 bases). The germline V gene has CDR1 DFQATT and CDR2 SNEGSKA (reference sequence). V lost 6 bases and J lost 2, with 14 bases in between. The CDR3 is 14 residues long. CDR3 residues: CSARPGGGNQPQHF. The CDR3, as DNA: TGCAGTGCGCGCCCTGGGGGGGGCAATCAGCCCCAGCATTTT.

A few counts support this clonotype. The rearrangement links TRBV19 to TRBJ1-5, with a weak D call TRBD1 (6 bases). This CDR3 has 17 residues. Looked up from germline, CDR1 is LNHDA and CDR2 is SQIVND (reference sequence). Trimming removed 2 bases from V and 3 bases from J, with 17 bases in between. The CDR3 sequence is CASSIRGAIKVNQPQHF. CDR3 nucleotides: TGTGCCAGTAGTATACGGGGGGCAATAAAGGTCAATCAGCCCCAGCATTTT. Drawing the rest from reference TRBV19 and TRBJ1-5, the complete variable domain is DGGITQSPKYLFRKEGQNVTLSCEQNLNHDAMYWYRQDPGQGLRLIYYSQIVNDFQKGDIAEGYSVSREKKESFPLTVTSAQKNPTAFYLCASSIRGAIKVNQPQHFGDGTRLSIL.

The chain is built from TRBV6-1 and TRBJ2-7, with a tentative D call TRBD2 (6 bases). This CDR3 has 14 amino acids. V was shortened by 6 bases and J by 3 bases, with 15 bases between the two germline ends. Germline V gene data show CDR1 as MNHNS and CDR2 as SASEGT. The CDR3 DNA sequence: TGTGCCAGCAGCGTAAGGGACTCATACTACGAGCAGTACTTC. As protein: CASSVRDSYYEQYF.

V is TRBV4-1 and J is TRBJ1-1, with TRBD1 matching 7 bases. CDR1 and CDR2 from the germline V gene are MGHRA and YSYEKL. The CDR3 is 15 residues long. Trimming cost V 0 bases and J 5 bases; bases outside gene matches: 6. Written as DNA, the CDR3 is TGCGCCAGCAGCCAAGATCAACAGGGGACGACTGAAGCTTTCTTT. Translated, it gives CASSQDQQGTTEAFF.

V usage is TRBV20-1 and J usage is TRBJ2-5; D remains ambiguous. The CDR3 is made up of 12 amino acids. Germline V CDR1 and CDR2: DFQATT, SNEGSKA (reference sequence). Trimming took 5 bases from V and 2 from J, leaving 9 bases between them. Here the CDR3 DNA reads TGCAGTGCTTATACAGCACAAGAGACCCAGTACTTC. It codes for CSAYTAQETQYF.

This sequence joins TRBV5-1 and TRBJ1-6; TRBD1 matches 10 bases. Germline V gives CDR1 SGHRS, CDR2 YFSETQ. This CDR3 comprises 15 residues. Unmatched junction bases numbered 1, after V lost 2 bases and J lost 5 bases. CDR3 bases: TGCGCCAGCAGCTTCGGGACAGGGGATAATTCACCCCTCCACTTT. Its protein product is CASSFGTGDNSPLHF.

The table lists this clonotype with many counts. The J gene is TRBJ2-7, the V gene TRBV7-9; no clear D. Germline CDR1 and CDR2: SEHNR and FQNEAQ (reference sequence). V lost 11 bases and J lost 6, with 17 bases in between. The CDR3 consists of 12 residues. Here the CDR3 reads CAASASSGEQYF. CDR3 bases: TGTGCCGCCTCGGCCTCCTCTGGCGAGCAGTACTTC. Combining the CDR3 with reference TRBV7-9 and TRBJ2-7 gives the whole variable domain DTGVSQNPRHKITKRGQNVTFRCDPISEHNRLYWYRQTLGQGPEFLTYFQNEAQLEKSRLLSDRFSAERPKGSFSTLEIQRTEQGDSAMYLCAASASSGEQYFGPGTRLTVT.

This clonotype has a count of ten or more. V is TRBV29-1 and J is TRBJ1-2; a weak D match, TRBD1 (5 bases). Trimming took 6 bases from V and 1 from J, leaving 12 bases between them. Germline loops: CDR1 SQVTM, CDR2 ANQGSEA. The CDR3 is made up of 13 amino acids. The CDR3 sequence is CSVAGTGNYGYTF. CDR3 nucleotides: TGCAGCGTCGCCGGGACGGGTAACTATGGCTACACCTTC.

The chain is built from TRBV5-1 and TRBJ2-7; D perhaps matches TRBD2 (6 bases). CDR3 length equals 15 residues. Germline assignment: CDR1 SGHRS and CDR2 YFSETQ. V shed 2 bases and J shed 2 bases, with 14 bases lying between them. CDR3 in amino acids: CASSLHAGRPYEQYF. In nucleotides, the CDR3 is TGCGCCAGCAGCTTACACGCGGGACGGCCCTACGAGCAGTACTTC.

This clonotype has a count of ten or more. This chain uses TRBV12-3 or TRBV12-4 with TRBJ1-3, with D unclear. V shed 5 bases and J shed 0 bases, with 14 bases lying between them. The CDR3 consists of 16 residues. The CDR3 spells CASSLTRLGSGNTIYF. DNA of the CDR3: TGTGCCAGCAGTCTGACACGGCTGGGCTCTGGAAACACCATATATTTT.

In its sample, this clonotype was seen many times. This rearrangement joins TRBV28 to TRBJ2-7; D call uncertain. The germline V gene encodes CDR1 MDHEN and CDR2 SYDVKM. CDR3 length: 13 residues. The V end was cut by 4 bases, the J end by 4 bases, with 11 bases between. The CDR3 DNA reads as TGTGCCAGCAGTTCGCTACGACCTTACGAGCAGTACTTC. Its protein product is CASSSLRPYEQYF.

The genes are TRBV5-1 and TRBJ2-3; D gene unclear. CDR3 length equals 13 residues. The germline CDR1 and CDR2 sequences are SGHRS and YFSETQ. V lost 4 bases and J 2 bases, leaving 8 bases between the germline ends. The CDR3 spells CASSPDYTDTQYF. CDR3 coding DNA: TGCGCCAGCAGCCCCGATTACACAGATACGCAGTATTTT.

On this clonotype itself: A clone one base away is much larger, so this may be a read error. This chain's CDR3 is CASNPTGPEELFF. For the CDR3, the DNA is TGTGCCAGCAATCCGACAGGGCCCGAAGAACTGTTTTTT. The chain has TRBV28 and TRBJ1-4; 7 bases line up with TRBD1. Germline CDR1 and CDR2: MDHEN and SYDVKM. There are 13 residues in the CDR3. The junction had 11 bases not matched to a gene; V was cut back by 7 bases and J by 12 bases.

The V call is TRBV19, the J call TRBJ2-2; D is ambiguous. This CDR3 spans 13 amino acids. With 2 bases removed from V and 1 base from J, the gap between germline ends came to 2 bases. Germline CDR1 is LNHDA and CDR2 is SQIVND (reference sequence). Written as DNA, the CDR3 is TGTGCCAGTAGTATAATGAACACCGGGGAGCTGTTTTTT. It encodes CASSIMNTGELFF.

In its sample, this clonotype was seen a few times. V is TRBV27 and J is TRBJ1-1, with D unresolved. V lost 4 bases, J lost 4 bases, and 16 bases lay in between. The V gene's germline CDR1 is MNHEY and CDR2 SMNVEV (reference sequence). CDR3 size: 15 residues. CDR3 in amino acids: CASSWFGGLTTEAFF. The CDR3 DNA reads as TGTGCCAGCAGTTGGTTTGGAGGGTTGACCACTGAAGCTTTCTTT.

The chain is built from TRBV9 and TRBJ2-7; 7 bases are shared with TRBD2. This CDR3 region has 19 residues. Trimming at V came to 3 bases and at J to 3 bases, leaving 21 bases not matched to a gene. CDR1 SGDLS and CDR2 YYNGEE come from the germline V gene. The CDR3 loop is CASSADRRFLVGGNYEQYF. The CDR3 coding sequence is TGTGCCAGCAGCGCGGACCGTCGATTCTTAGTCGGGGGGAACTACGAGCAGTACTTC. Filled out from reference TRBV9 and TRBJ2-7, the complete variable domain reads DSGVTQTPKHLITATGQRVTLRCSPRSGDLSVYWYQQSLDQGLQFLIQYYNGEERAKGNILERFSAQQFPDLHSELNLSSLELGDSALYFCASSADRRFLVGGNYEQYFGPGTRLTVT.